The next 27 T cell receptor beta chains were all read from a single sample in a study of blood T cell repertoires in COVID-19. TCRdb keeps only in-frame clones here, not all; method: immunoSEQ multiplex PCR. The sample consists of about 85,000 clones, 65% to 85% of them appearing once. Sequencing was done on a sample of peripheral blood. These receptors were collected from a man aged 60 to 75 with acute or convalescent COVID-19.

In this sample, this clone turned up once. The V gene is TRBV29-1, the J gene TRBJ2-5; 12 bases match TRBD2. CDR1 SQVTM and CDR2 ANQGSEA come from the germline V gene. CDR3 size: 17 residues. V gave up 4 bases and J gave up 1 base; unmatched junction bases: 10. The CDR3 protein is CSVGGRTSGELQETQYF. CDR3 bases: TGCAGCGTTGGGGGACGGACTAGCGGGGAACTCCAAGAGACCCAGTACTTC.

The chain is built from TRBV7-9 and TRBJ2-1; TRBD1 matches 8 bases. The J segment lost 6 bases and the V segment lost 6 bases, leaving 7 bases of the junction unmatched. CDR3 length: 14 amino acids. Germline loops: CDR1 SEHNR, CDR2 FQNEAQ (reference sequence). The chain's CDR3 is CASRPTGESNEQFF. DNA of the CDR3: TGTGCCAGCAGACCGACAGGGGAGTCCAATGAGCAGTTCTTC.

This chain joins TRBV6-5 and TRBJ1-2; D is perhaps TRBD1 (5 bases). The V gene lost 6 bases and the J gene lost 0 bases, with 8 bases spanning the gap. The CDR3 consists of 13 residues. Germline-derived CDR1 and CDR2 are MNHEY and SVGAGI. The DNA for the CDR3 is TGTGCCAGCAGAAGGACAACTAACTATGGCTACACCTTC. Residues: CASRRTTNYGYTF.

The chain combines TRBV5-4 with TRBJ1-2; D not resolved. This CDR3 has 14 residues. V lost 4 bases to trimming and J lost 2 bases, with 12 bases between them. Germline loops: CDR1 SGHNT, CDR2 YYREEE (reference sequence). CDR3 amino acids: CASSPGGGNYGYTF. CDR3 coding DNA: TGTGCCAGCAGCCCGGGAGGCGGAAACTATGGCTACACCTTC.

The J gene is TRBJ1-1, the V gene TRBV7-9; TRBD1 aligns across 11 bases. Germline V gene lookup returns CDR1 SEHNR and CDR2 FQNEAQ (reference sequence). Trimming took 7 bases from V and 3 from J; bases not matched to a gene: 10. This CDR3 contains 16 residues. For the CDR3, the DNA is TGTGCCAGCACCAGGACAGGGGGCTTAGTGTACACTGAAGCTTTCTTT. Protein: CASTRTGGLVYTEAFF.

This rearrangement joins TRBV5-4 to TRBJ1-5, with D possibly TRBD1 on 5 matching bases. The ends were cut back, 4 bases at V and 0 bases at J, with 14 bases in the middle. The length of the CDR3 is 16 residues. Germline CDR1 reads SGHNT; CDR2 reads YYREEE (reference sequence). For the CDR3, the DNA is TGTGCCAGCAGCGATGGGGGAGGGGCTAGCAATCAGCCCCAGCATTTT. Translated, it gives CASSDGGGASNQPQHF.

The chain uses TRBV29-1 and TRBJ1-5; 9 nucleotides line up with TRBD1. J lost 2 bases, V lost 5 bases, and 4 bases had no gene match. From germline, CDR1 is SQVTM and CDR2 ANQGSEA. The CDR3 has 14 amino acids. The CDR3 region is CSVRDRVGNQPQHF. In nucleotides, the CDR3 is TGCAGCGTTAGGGACAGGGTTGGCAATCAGCCCCAGCATTTT.

This clone was seen once. The chain recombines TRBV6-2 or TRBV6-3 with TRBJ1-1, with 9 bases identical to TRBD1. Germline values: CDR1 MNHEY, CDR2 SVGEGT. There are 15 residues in the CDR3. V was pared by 4 bases and J by 1 base, with 4 bases of the junction left unmatched. The DNA for the CDR3 is TGTGCCAGCAGTTCAGGGACAGGGCGGAACACTGAAGCTTTCTTT. Amino acid sequence: CASSSGTGRNTEAFF.

V usage is TRBV6-2 or TRBV6-3 and J usage is TRBJ1-2; D gene unclear. CDR1 is MNHEY and CDR2 is SVGEGT in the germline V gene. The CDR3 runs 12 residues. The V and J ends lost 2 bases and 5 bases respectively, with 6 bases between them. CDR3 sequence (DNA): TGTGCCAGCAGTTACGTAACATATGGCTACACCTTC. This encodes CASSYVTYGYTF.

V usage is TRBV25-1 and J usage is TRBJ2-3; D remains ambiguous. Between the trimmed V and J ends, which lost 1 base and 0 bases, there was a span of 11 bases. This CDR3 spans 16 amino acids. Germline CDR1 is MGHDK and CDR2 is SYGVNS. The CDR3 DNA follows: TGTGCCAGCAGTGAATTTTTAACAGAGAGCACAGATACGCAGTATTTT. Translating it yields CASSEFLTESTDTQYF. Full variable domain (remainder filled in from reference TRBV25-1 and TRBJ2-3): EADIYQTPRYLVIGTGKKITLECSQTMGHDKMYWYQQDPGMELHLIHYSYGVNSTEKGDLSSESTVSRIRTEHFPLTLESARPSHTSQYLCASSEFLTESTDTQYFGPGTRLTVL.

V and J are TRBV5-1 and TRBJ2-1; D gene uncertain. CDR1 is SGHRS and CDR2 is YFSETQ in the germline V gene. This CDR3 has 12 amino acids. V was trimmed by 4 bases and J by 3 bases, leaving 5 bases between them. The CDR3 region has the DNA TGCGCCAGCAGCGGCGGCTACAATGAGCAGTTCTTC. Amino acid sequence: CASSGGYNEQFF.

The chain employs TRBV6-5 and TRBJ2-6; D not certain. This CDR3 has 16 amino acids. V dropped 2 bases and J dropped 0 bases, with 8 bases sitting between them. Germline assignment: CDR1 MNHEY and CDR2 SVGAGI. CDR3 nucleotide sequence: TGTGCCAGCAGTTACGGTAGCTCCTCTGGGGCCAACGTCCTGACTTTC. This gives the protein CASSYGSSSGANVLTF.

This rearrangement joins TRBV9 to TRBJ1-2; 11 nucleotides align to TRBD1. This CDR3 has 17 amino acids. Looked up from germline, CDR1 is SGDLS and CDR2 is YYNGEE. V trimming: 6 bases; J trimming: 2 bases; junction bases outside the gene matches: 12. The CDR3 coding sequence is TGTGCCAGCACCCCCGGGGGGACAGGGGGGAACAACTATGGCTACACCTTC. This codes for CASTPGGTGGNNYGYTF. The full variable domain, its missing parts supplied by reference TRBV9 and TRBJ1-2, is DSGVTQTPKHLITATGQRVTLRCSPRSGDLSVYWYQQSLDQGLQFLIQYYNGEERAKGNILERFSAQQFPDLHSELNLSSLELGDSALYFCASTPGGTGGNNYGYTFGSGTRLTVV.

The chain couples TRBV18 to TRBJ1-1; TRBD1 agrees at 7 bases. J lost 4 bases, V lost 2 bases, and 4 bases had no gene match. Looked up from germline, CDR1 is KGHSH and CDR2 is LQKENI. CDR3 length equals 14 residues. For the CDR3, the DNA is TGTGCCAGCTCACCAGGAGACAGGGCCACTGAAGCTTTCTTT. Translated, it gives CASSPGDRATEAFF.

The CDR3 DNA follows: TGTGCCAGCAGTGAAGCGCTAGGACAGGGGGCTTTCGTTACGCAGTATTTT. Amino acid sequence: CASSEALGQGAFVTQYF. The chain links TRBV6-1 to TRBJ2-3, with 11 bases matching TRBD1. The CDR3 has 17 amino acids. V was clipped by 0 bases and J by 8 bases; unmatched bases: 10. Germline CDR1 is MNHNS and CDR2 is SASEGT.

The chain recombines TRBV12-5 with TRBJ1-5; 7 bases align to TRBD1. Per the germline V gene, CDR1 is LGHNT and CDR2 is FRNRAP. The CDR3 loop spans 14 amino acids. Losses at the gene ends were 3 bases for V and 3 bases for J; bases not matched to a gene: 2. CDR3 region: CASGLGGPNQPQHF. The CDR3 bases are TGTGCTAGTGGTTTAGGGGGCCCCAATCAGCCCCAGCATTTT.

This clone has a single count. The chain couples TRBV15 to TRBJ1-5; D gene ambiguous. The CDR3 extends over 14 amino acids. Trimming stripped 3 bases from V and 1 base from J, with 7 bases between. Germline loops: CDR1 LNHNV, CDR2 YYDKDF (reference sequence). The CDR3 region is CATSSAQSNQPQHF. CDR3 nucleotides: TGTGCCACCAGCAGTGCCCAGAGCAATCAGCCCCAGCATTTT.

This clone was observed a handful of times. The chain employs TRBV5-1 and TRBJ1-2; D unresolved. Germline V gives CDR1 SGHRS, CDR2 YFSETQ. With 1 base removed from V and 1 base from J, the gap between germline ends came to 14 bases. This CDR3 region has 16 residues. The CDR3 here is CASSLTGILLNYGYTF. DNA for the CDR3: TGCGCCAGCAGCTTGACCGGGATCCTCCTTAACTATGGCTACACCTTC.

This clone has more than one count but fewer than ten. J is TRBJ1-2 and V is TRBV5-1, with 10 bases identical to TRBD1. CDR3 length: 18 amino acids. Germline loops: CDR1 SGHRS, CDR2 YFSETQ. Losses at the gene ends were 4 bases for V and 1 base for J; bases not matched to a gene: 13. CDR3 protein: CASSTRGTGDSGNYGYTF. The CDR3 DNA follows: TGCGCCAGCAGCACCCGAGGGACAGGGGACAGCGGTAACTATGGCTACACCTTC. Together with reference TRBV5-1 and TRBJ1-2, the CDR3 gives the full variable domain: KAGVTQTPRYLIKTRGQQVTLSCSPISGHRSVSWYQQTPGQGLQFLFEYFSETQRNKGNFPGRFSGRQFSNSRSEMNVSTLELGDSALYLCASSTRGTGDSGNYGYTFGSGTRLTVV.

The rearrangement joins TRBV3-1 (or the pseudogene TRBV3-2) to TRBJ2-2; D may be TRBD1 (6 bases). Germline V CDR1 and CDR2: LGHDT, YNNKEL (reference sequence). The V end lost 6 bases, the J end lost 4 bases, and 15 bases lay between the germline ends. The CDR3 totals 15 residues. The CDR3 loop reads CASRPSAGVTGELFF. CDR3 DNA sequence: TGTGCCAGCAGGCCCTCTGCAGGGGTCACCGGGGAGCTGTTTTTT.

This chain uses TRBV20-1 with TRBJ2-7; D gene unclear. CDR1 is DFQATT, CDR2 SNEGSKA, per germline (reference sequence). Trimming removed 1 base at V and 2 bases at J, with 3 bases between. This CDR3 contains 11 residues. The CDR3 DNA reads as TGCAGTGCTAGAGCCGCCTACGAGCAGTACTTC. It is translated as CSARAAYEQYF.

V and J are TRBV5-4 and TRBJ2-2, with a tentative D call TRBD2 (7 bases). Germline V CDR1 and CDR2: SGHNT, YYREEE (reference sequence). V shed 2 bases and J shed 6 bases, with 14 bases lying between them. The CDR3 is 15 amino acids. CDR3 DNA: TGTGCCAGCAGCTTCTTGGGGGGGCGGTCCGGGGAGCTGTTTTTT. Amino acid sequence: CASSFLGGRSGELFF.

The gene calls are TRBV28 and TRBJ1-2; the match to TRBD1 covers 7 bases. CDR3 length: 14 amino acids. Germline V gene data show CDR1 as MDHEN and CDR2 as SYDVKM. After removal of 5 bases from V and 4 bases from J, the junction contained 7 bases not matched to a gene. The DNA for the CDR3 is TGTGCCAGCAGTACAGGGGTGGGGGCCTATGGCTACACCTTC. Amino acids: CASSTGVGAYGYTF.

This clone has more than one count but fewer than ten. The CDR3 bases are TGTGCCAGCAGTCCTCAGGGGGGCAATGAGCAGTTCTTC. Amino acids: CASSPQGGNEQFF. The chain has TRBV6-4 and TRBJ2-1; D is possibly TRBD1 (7 bases). The CDR3 covers 13 residues. V was trimmed by 5 bases and J by 6 bases, leaving 11 bases between them. The germline gives CDR1 MRHNA, CDR2 SNTAGT.

In this sample, this clone turned up once. The chain combines TRBV6-5 with TRBJ2-1; a possible D gene is TRBD2 (6 bases). The germline gives CDR1 MNHEY, CDR2 SVGAGI. This CDR3 region has 13 residues. Deletions cut 5 bases from V and 10 bases from J, with 15 bases between. In DNA, the CDR3 is TGTGCCAGCAGTCAGAAACCGGGGGACGAGCAGTTCTTC. This encodes CASSQKPGDEQFF.

The chain has TRBV2 and TRBJ1-2, with TRBD1 matching over 9 bases. The germline V gene encodes CDR1 SNHLY and CDR2 FYNNEI. The V segment lost 4 bases and the J segment 4 bases; nucleotides outside the gene matches: 22. This CDR3 contains 20 residues. The CDR3 bases are TGTGCCAGCAGTGTCGATCAGCCTCTTTTTGCAACGACAGGGGGCTATGGCTACACCTTC. Protein product: CASSVDQPLFATTGGYGYTF.

V and J are TRBV5-6 and TRBJ1-2; 9 nucleotides match TRBD1. Trimming cost V 5 bases and J 8 bases; bases outside gene matches: 7. The CDR3 is 13 amino acids. Germline V gene data show CDR1 as SGHDT and CDR2 as YYEEEE. In DNA form, the CDR3 reads TGTGCCAGCAGATGGGACAGGGTTGAAGGCTACACCTTC. Its translation is CASRWDRVEGYTF.